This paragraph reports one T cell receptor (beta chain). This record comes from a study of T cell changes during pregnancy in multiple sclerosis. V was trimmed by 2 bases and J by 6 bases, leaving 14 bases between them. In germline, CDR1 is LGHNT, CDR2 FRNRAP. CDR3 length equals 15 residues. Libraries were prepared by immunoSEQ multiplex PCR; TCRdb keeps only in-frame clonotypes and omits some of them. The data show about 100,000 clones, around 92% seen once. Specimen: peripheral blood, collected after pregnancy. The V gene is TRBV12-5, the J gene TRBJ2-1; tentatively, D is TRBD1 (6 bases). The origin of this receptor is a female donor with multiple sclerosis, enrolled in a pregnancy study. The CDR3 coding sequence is TGTGCTAGTGGTTTGCCTCCCATGGGGGCCAATGAGCAGTTCTTC. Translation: CASGLPPMGANEQFF.